The entry below describes one T cell receptor (beta chain). The antigen remains unidentified. The source of the sample is a study of CXCR3-negative and CXCR3-positive naive CD8 T cells. Whole-study results and caveats: Relative to CXCR3-negative naive cells, CXCR3-positive naive cells had more hydrophobic TRB CDR3s. Both naive subsets, CXCR3-negative and CXCR3-positive, displayed similar TRBV-TRBJ usage, unlike memory cells.

The CDR3 extends over 14 amino acids. CDR1 DFQATT and CDR2 SNEGSKA come from the germline V gene (reference sequence). Preparation of TRB cDNA libraries relied on 5' RACE carrying UMI labels. After re-calling the 5' RACE reads, TCRdb lists one entry per CDR3 protein, DNA absent. The table lists around 140,000 distinct CDR3 sequences. The clonotype was recovered from a human donor in good health. Some clones in this sample may be carry-over from other donors' samples. Sequenced: naive CXCR3+ CD8+ T cells from blood. Subset meaning: CD45RO-CCR7+CD27+CD95- naive CD8+ T cells expressing CXCR3 (TNR3+). The V call is TRBV20-1, the J call TRBJ2-2; there is no DNA to check the TCRdb D call of TRBD1. The CDR3 sequence: CSAPTGANTGELFF.